This is a list of T cell receptor beta chains from one sample in a study of blood T cell repertoires in COVID-19. Some clones are missing from TCRdb's copy, which holds only in-frame ones; the method was immunoSEQ multiplex PCR. The data hold some 250,000 clones, with 70% to 90% observed a single time. The sequenced material came from peripheral blood. These receptors all come from a woman aged 60-75 years with COVID-19, enrolled during active disease. Each CDR3 is given with its conserved first and last residue. The D gene is left open where the match is weak. Size values are once, few and many counts, or a class for expanded clones, and some rows have none.

j_call	d_call	clone_size	v_call	cdr3_aa	cdr3_nt
TRBJ1-6	TRBD1	NA	TRBV5-4	CASTATGGAESPLHF	TGTGCCAGCACCGCAACAGGGGGCGCGGAATCACCCCTCCACTTT
TRBJ2-2	NA	NA	TRBV5-6	CASSLGAGSFGELFF	TGTGCCAGCAGCTTGGGGGCAGGGTCGTTCGGGGAGCTGTTTTTT
TRBJ2-6	TRBD2	NA	TRBV7-3	CASSSRVGSSGTSSGANVLTF	TGTGCCAGCAGCTCCCGGGTGGGGTCTAGCGGGACTAGTTCTGGGGCCAACGTCCTGACTTTC
TRBJ1-2	NA	NA	TRBV3-1/TRBV3-2	CASSHQSGAYGYTF	TGTGCCAGCAGCCACCAGAGCGGGGCCTATGGCTACACCTTC
TRBJ2-3	NA	NA	TRBV7-2	CACPRQRRSTDTQYF	TGTGCCTGCCCGAGGCAGCGGAGAAGCACAGATACGCAGTATTTT
TRBJ2-7	TRBD2	NA	TRBV30	CAWRDRTSGLNSYEQYF	TGTGCCTGGAGGGACAGGACTAGCGGGTTAAACTCCTACGAGCAGTACTTC
TRBJ2-1	NA	once	TRBV15	CATRSTAASYNEQFF	TGTGCCACCAGGTCGACAGCCGCCTCCTACAATGAGCAGTTCTTC
TRBJ2-1	TRBD2	NA	TRBV4-2	CASSQRTGLAGLVNEQFF	TGTGCCAGCAGCCAACGAACGGGACTAGCGGGCCTGGTTAATGAGCAGTTCTTC
TRBJ2-3	NA	NA	TRBV10-3	CAISAEVTSTDTQYF	TGTGCCATCAGTGCCGAAGTCACTAGCACAGATACGCAGTATTTT
TRBJ2-6	NA	NA	TRBV28	CASSLLWQGNSGANVLTF	TGTGCCAGCAGTTTATTGTGGCAGGGAAACTCTGGGGCCAACGTCCTGACTTTC
TRBJ1-6	NA	NA	TRBV5-6	CASSLIQKHSPLHF	TGTGCCAGCAGCTTAATACAGAAACATTCACCCCTCCACTTT
TRBJ2-1	TRBD2	NA	TRBV4-2	CASSQDDGGSSYNEQFF	TGTGCCAGCAGCCAAGATGATGGCGGGAGCTCCTACAATGAGCAGTTCTTC
TRBJ2-4	NA	NA	TRBV6-5	CASTRQAKNIQYF	TGTGCCAGCACCAGGCAGGCCAAAAACATTCAGTACTTC
TRBJ2-7	NA	NA	TRBV12-3/TRBV12-4	CASGQGTYEQYF	TGTGCCAGCGGCCAGGGTACCTACGAGCAGTACTTC
TRBJ2-5	TRBD1	NA	TRBV30	CAWRGQEVQETQYF	TGTGCCTGGAGGGGACAGGAGGTCCAAGAGACCCAGTACTTC
TRBJ2-3	NA	NA	TRBV5-1	CASSELGGTQYF	TGCGCCAGCAGCGAACTGGGGGGTACGCAGTATTTT
TRBJ2-1	NA	NA	TRBV11-3	CASSLVSGSYNEQFF	TGTGCCAGCAGCTTAGTGTCGGGATCCTACAATGAGCAGTTCTTC
TRBJ2-7	NA	NA	TRBV7-9	CASSLGTSLSYEQYF	TGTGCCAGCAGCTTAGGAACTAGCCTTTCCTACGAGCAGTACTTC
TRBJ1-3	TRBD1	few	TRBV7-9	CASSLRRTGAVFSGNTIYF	TGTGCCAGCAGCTTGAGGCGGACAGGGGCCGTTTTCTCTGGAAACACCATATATTTT
TRBJ2-7	TRBD1	NA	TRBV11-2	CASSPWTGINEQYF	TGTGCCAGCAGCCCCTGGACAGGTATCAACGAGCAGTACTTC
TRBJ2-7	NA	once	TRBV29-1	CSGQVGDYEQYF	TGCAGCGGGCAGGTCGGGGACTACGAGCAGTACTTC
TRBJ1-1	TRBD1	NA	TRBV6-5	CASIRTGWTEAFF	TGTGCCAGCATAAGGACAGGGTGGACTGAAGCTTTCTTT
TRBJ2-2	TRBD2	NA	TRBV19	CASSGGGYTGELFF	TGTGCCAGTAGTGGCGGGGGATACACCGGGGAGCTGTTTTTT
TRBJ2-5	NA	NA	TRBV30	CALGGQRQETQYF	TGTGCCCTGGGGGGACAGAGACAAGAGACCCAGTACTTC
TRBJ2-7	NA	NA	TRBV18	CASSPPSSQTAEQYF	TGTGCCAGCTCACCACCGTCTAGTCAGACCGCCGAGCAGTACTTC
TRBJ2-1	NA	NA	TRBV28	CASSPMAGLSSEQFF	TGTGCCAGCAGTCCAATGGCGGGCTTAAGCTCTGAGCAGTTCTTC
TRBJ2-7	NA	NA	TRBV28	CASSTQATGSYEQYF	TGTGCCAGCAGTACCCAGGCTACCGGCTCCTACGAGCAGTACTTC
TRBJ1-2	TRBD1	NA	TRBV19	CASIGSPHTGAPNYGYTF	TGTGCCAGTATCGGGTCCCCCCACACAGGGGCCCCGAACTATGGCTACACCTTC
TRBJ1-6	TRBD1	NA	TRBV5-1	CASSRGQGSPGAPLHF	TGCGCCAGCAGCCGGGGACAGGGTTCCCCCGGCGCACCCCTCCACTTT
TRBJ1-5	TRBD1	NA	TRBV10-3	CAIRYRGSRGDQPQHF	TGTGCCATCAGATACAGGGGATCAAGAGGCGATCAGCCCCAGCATTTT
TRBJ2-1	TRBD1	once	TRBV5-1	CASSLTGTGDRTYNEQFF	TGCGCCAGCAGCTTAACCGGGACAGGGGACCGAACCTACAATGAGCAGTTCTTC
TRBJ1-1	NA	NA	TRBV29-1	CSGQGNTEAFF	TGCAGCGGCCAGGGGAACACTGAAGCTTTCTTT